These 30 T cell receptor beta chains were all obtained from the same sample, sequenced in a study of blood T cell repertoires in COVID-19. Some clones are missing from TCRdb's copy, which holds only in-frame ones; the method was immunoSEQ multiplex PCR. The table records approximately 150,000 clones, 75% to 85% of them present only once. The sample consisted of peripheral blood. Receptors were obtained from a woman aged 45-59 years with acute or convalescent COVID-19.

This chain uses TRBV24-1 with TRBJ2-2; D perhaps matches TRBD2 (6 bases). The CDR3 consists of 15 residues. The germline V gene has CDR1 KGHDR and CDR2 SFDVKD. Trimming stripped 3 bases from V and 6 bases from J, with 13 bases between. The CDR3 DNA is TGTGCCACCAGTGATACTAGCCGGGGATCCGGGGAGCTGTTTTTT. Translation gives CATSDTSRGSGELFF.

The chain combines TRBV4-2 with TRBJ2-1; unclear D gene. V dropped 0 bases and J dropped 9 bases, with 15 bases sitting between them. Germline V gene data show CDR1 as LGHNA and CDR2 as YNFKEQ. The CDR3 totals 15 residues. CDR3 amino acids: CASSQELRAFGEQFF. As DNA, the CDR3 is TGTGCCAGCAGCCAAGAGCTCCGCGCCTTTGGTGAGCAGTTCTTC.

There are a few counts of this clone. This chain links TRBV7-3 with TRBJ1-2; D is perhaps TRBD1 (5 bases). The ends were cut back, 5 bases at V and 6 bases at J, with 22 bases in the middle. Germline V gives CDR1 SGHTA, CDR2 FQGTGA. This CDR3 region has 16 residues. CDR3 nucleotides: TGTGCCAGCAGCCCAGGAATAGTGGGCAGGGCGGATGGCTACACCTTC. Its translation is CASSPGIVGRADGYTF.

The V call is TRBV6-4, the J call TRBJ1-6; no definite D call. V dropped 8 bases and J dropped 10 bases, with 18 bases sitting between them. The CDR3 length is 14 residues. Germline V gene data show CDR1 as MRHNA and CDR2 as SNTAGT. CDR3: CASPIAVGSSPLHF. CDR3 nucleotide sequence: TGTGCCAGCCCCATAGCGGTGGGGAGCTCACCCCTCCACTTT.

The rearrangement links TRBV19 to TRBJ2-2, with TRBD1 as a possible D gene (6 bases). The germline gives CDR1 LNHDA, CDR2 SQIVND (reference sequence). The CDR3 extends over 12 amino acids. V shed 5 bases and J shed 12 bases, with 13 bases lying between them. The CDR3 region is CASSLGRGKLFF. DNA of the CDR3: TGTGCCAGTAGTTTGGGCAGGGGCAAGCTGTTTTTT. Complete variable domain (other parts from reference TRBV19 and TRBJ2-2): DGGITQSPKYLFRKEGQNVTLSCEQNLNHDAMYWYRQDPGQGLRLIYYSQIVNDFQKGDIAEGYSVSREKKESFPLTVTSAQKNPTAFYLCASSLGRGKLFFGEGSRLTVL.

The chain recombines TRBV4-3 with TRBJ1-1; D is possibly TRBD1 (5 bases). The CDR3 sequence is 15 residues long. Germline assignment: CDR1 LGHNA and CDR2 YSLEER. With 1 base removed from V and 1 base from J, the gap between germline ends came to 10 bases. In nucleotides, the CDR3 is TGCGCCAGCAGCCAAGCGGGGGGTTGGAACACTGAAGCTTTCTTT. Translated, it gives CASSQAGGWNTEAFF.

The rearrangement uses TRBV28 and TRBJ1-2; D ambiguous. Between the trimmed V and J ends, which lost 8 bases and 2 bases, there was a span of 12 bases. CDR1 MDHEN and CDR2 SYDVKM come from the germline V gene. This CDR3 spans 13 amino acids. The CDR3 here is CASALPGNYGYTF. The CDR3 nucleotides are TGTGCCAGCGCCCTTCCCGGGAACTATGGCTACACCTTC.

Here the CDR3 reads CASSQDTGKNTEAFF. The DNA for the CDR3 is TGCGCCAGCAGCCAAGACACAGGGAAGAACACTGAAGCTTTCTTT. The chain combines TRBV4-3 with TRBJ1-1, with D maybe TRBD1 (6 bases). CDR1 is LGHNA and CDR2 is YSLEER in the germline V gene. Trimming stripped 0 bases from V and 1 base from J, with 9 bases between. The CDR3 loop spans 15 amino acids.

The V and J genes are TRBV18 and TRBJ2-5, with a tentative D call TRBD1 (5 bases). Trimming removed 5 bases at V and 3 bases at J, with 10 bases between. This CDR3 comprises 13 residues. Germline V gene lookup returns CDR1 KGHSH and CDR2 LQKENI. The CDR3 loop is CASSATDKETQYF. CDR3 nucleotides: TGTGCCAGCTCAGCGACAGATAAAGAGACCCAGTACTTC.

The chain uses TRBV23-1 and TRBJ1-2; 7 bases agree with TRBD1. TRBV23-1 is designated an ORF whose function remains uncertain. After removal of 3 bases from V and 4 bases from J, the junction contained 11 bases not matched to a gene. This CDR3 region has 16 residues. CDR3 residues: CASSHWTGPPPYGYTF. In nucleotides, the CDR3 is TGCGCCAGCAGTCACTGGACAGGTCCACCTCCCTATGGCTACACCTTC.

The chain combines TRBV7-2 with TRBJ2-2, with TRBD2 identical over 10 bases. Germline loops: CDR1 SGHTA, CDR2 FQGNSA. J gave up 1 base and V 4 bases, and 6 bases lay outside the gene matches. CDR3 size: 17 residues. CDR3 sequence reads: CASSSTRLAGNTGELFF. DNA for the CDR3: TGTGCCAGCAGCTCAACAAGACTAGCGGGGAACACCGGGGAGCTGTTTTTT.

This chain links TRBV30 with TRBJ1-2, with D possibly TRBD1 on 5 matching bases. The germline V gene encodes CDR1 GTSNPN and CDR2 SVGIG (reference sequence). The CDR3 spans 14 residues. Trimming stripped 0 bases from V and 5 bases from J, with 13 bases between. CDR3 nucleotide sequence: TGTGCCTGGAGTGTCGTGTCACCAGGGTATGGCTACACCTTC. Residues: CAWSVVSPGYGYTF.

The chain links TRBV7-2 to TRBJ2-7; D is ambiguous. The CDR3 is 14 residues long. In germline, CDR1 is SGHTA, CDR2 FQGNSA. Trimming took off 3 bases at V and 6 bases at J, with 15 bases between the two ends. CDR3 protein: CASSFYQAIGEQYF. For the CDR3, the DNA is TGTGCCAGCAGCTTTTACCAGGCGATCGGCGAGCAGTACTTC.

J is TRBJ2-3 and V is TRBV4-2; 9 bases line up with TRBD2. Trimming cost V 0 bases and J 2 bases; bases outside gene matches: 9. The germline gives CDR1 LGHNA, CDR2 YNFKEQ. This CDR3 is built from 18 residues. This CDR3 reads CASSQDGLAGTYTDTQYF. CDR3 DNA: TGTGCCAGCAGCCAAGATGGGCTAGCGGGGACCTACACAGATACGCAGTATTTT.

This chain joins TRBV12-3 or TRBV12-4 and TRBJ1-2, with 7 bases lining up with TRBD1. Trimming removed 2 bases from V and 4 bases from J; junction bases left unmatched: 1. This CDR3 is built from 13 residues. CDR3 region: CASSLQGGYGYTF. The CDR3 DNA reads TGTGCCAGCAGTTTACAGGGGGGCTATGGCTACACCTTC.

The J gene is TRBJ1-2, the V gene TRBV7-2; D not resolved. V gave up 4 bases and J gave up 12 bases, with 12 bases separating them. The CDR3 contains 11 residues. Germline CDR1 is SGHTA and CDR2 is FQGNSA. CDR3 sequence reads: CASSSGGLDTF. The DNA for the CDR3 is TGTGCCAGCAGCTCTGGAGGGCTTGACACCTTC.

This clone was observed a handful of times. The rearrangement joins TRBV3-1 (or the pseudogene TRBV3-2) to TRBJ1-4, with D tentatively TRBD1 (6 bases). The ends were cut back, 2 bases at V and 8 bases at J, with 18 bases in the middle. The germline CDR1 and CDR2 sequences are LGHDT and YNNKEL (reference sequence). The length of the CDR3 is 16 residues. For the CDR3, the DNA is TGTGCCAGCAGCCAACCCTCAACAGGGCCGGGGGAAAAACTGTTTTTT. Amino acid sequence: CASSQPSTGPGEKLFF.

This chain uses TRBV6-6 with TRBJ1-6; 7 positions match TRBD1. J was trimmed by 5 bases and V by 7 bases; bases with no gene match: 11. Germline V gene sequence: CDR1 MNHNY, CDR2 SVGAGI (reference sequence). The CDR3 has 16 amino acids. The CDR3 bases are TGTGCCAGCACACCCCAGGCGACAGGGAATAATTCACCCCTCCACTTT. Residues: CASTPQATGNNSPLHF.

The chain couples TRBV4-2 to TRBJ1-5; 7 bases align to TRBD1. Germline-derived CDR1 and CDR2 are LGHNA and YNFKEQ. V shed 2 bases and J 2 bases; nucleotides not matched to a gene: 6. The CDR3 sequence is 16 residues long. CDR3 DNA: TGTGCCAGCAGCCAAATAACAGGGGAGGGCAATCAGCCCCAGCATTTT. Amino acid sequence: CASSQITGEGNQPQHF.

The J gene is TRBJ2-1, the V gene TRBV19; D is perhaps TRBD2 (6 bases). The germline gives CDR1 LNHDA, CDR2 SQIVND (reference sequence). Trimming stripped 3 bases from V and 6 bases from J, with 9 bases between. The CDR3 loop spans 13 amino acids. The CDR3 sequence: CASSIPLANEQFF. The CDR3 DNA reads TGTGCCAGTAGTATCCCACTAGCCAATGAGCAGTTCTTC.

The chain links TRBV3-1 (or the pseudogene TRBV3-2) to TRBJ2-3; a possible D gene is TRBD2 (5 bases). This CDR3 is 16 amino acids long. Germline CDR1 reads LGHDT; CDR2 reads YNNKEL (reference sequence). Trimming took 0 bases from V and 5 from J, leaving 15 bases between them. CDR3 region: CASSQDRRLALDTQYF. The CDR3 DNA reads TGTGCCAGCAGCCAAGATCGGCGGCTAGCCTTAGATACGCAGTATTTT.

The gene calls are TRBV5-1 and TRBJ1-4; D not resolved. CDR1 is SGHRS, CDR2 YFSETQ, per germline. With 4 bases removed from V and 2 bases from J, the gap between germline ends came to 21 bases. The CDR3 contains 18 residues. Here the CDR3 DNA reads TGCGCCAGCAGCCTCGGGTCGGGGTGGCGGTCGACTAATGAAAAACTGTTTTTT. It translates to CASSLGSGWRSTNEKLFF. The whole variable domain, remainder taken from reference TRBV5-1 and TRBJ1-4, is KAGVTQTPRYLIKTRGQQVTLSCSPISGHRSVSWYQQTPGQGLQFLFEYFSETQRNKGNFPGRFSGRQFSNSRSEMNVSTLELGDSALYLCASSLGSGWRSTNEKLFFGSGTQLSVL.

The rearrangement joins TRBV19 to TRBJ2-3; 10 bases agree with TRBD1. This CDR3 has 16 amino acids. The junction had 5 bases not matched to a gene; V was cut back by 4 bases and J by 1 base. Looked up from germline, CDR1 is LNHDA and CDR2 is SQIVND (reference sequence). Here the CDR3 reads CASSKSGTGGTDTQYF. CDR3 bases: TGTGCCAGTAGTAAGTCCGGGACAGGGGGCACAGATACGCAGTATTTT.

This chain connects TRBV28 to TRBJ1-5, with a weak D call TRBD1 (5 bases). Germline lookup yields CDR1 MDHEN and CDR2 SYDVKM. The CDR3 sequence is 18 residues long. With 2 bases removed from V and 0 bases from J, the gap between germline ends came to 17 bases. This CDR3 reads CASSLQAGQPHSNQPQHF. The DNA of the CDR3 is TGTGCCAGCAGTTTACAGGCAGGGCAACCCCATAGCAATCAGCCCCAGCATTTT. Combining the CDR3 with reference TRBV28 and TRBJ1-5 gives the whole variable domain DVKVTQSSRYLVKRTGEKVFLECVQDMDHENMFWYRQDPGLGLRLIYFSYDVKMKEKGDIPEGYSVSREKKERFSLILESASTNQTSMYLCASSLQAGQPHSNQPQHFGDGTRLSIL.

V usage is TRBV12-3 or TRBV12-4 and J usage is TRBJ1-1; D gene unclear. The CDR3 runs 13 residues. V was shortened by 5 bases and J by 4 bases, with 11 bases between the two germline ends. The CDR3 DNA is TGTGCCAGCAGTAAAGTTAGTAGCACTGAAGCTTTCTTT. Translation: CASSKVSSTEAFF.

The J gene is TRBJ2-1, the V gene TRBV4-3; the match to TRBD2 covers 9 bases. This CDR3 comprises 17 residues. The V segment lost 3 bases and the J segment 0 bases; nucleotides outside the gene matches: 6. The V gene's germline CDR1 is LGHNA and CDR2 YSLEER. The chain's CDR3 is CASSQPGLASSYNEQFF. DNA for the CDR3: TGCGCCAGCAGCCAGCCGGGACTAGCCAGCTCCTACAATGAGCAGTTCTTC.

A few counts support this clone. This chain links TRBV2 with TRBJ2-4, with a weak D call TRBD2 (5 bases). Germline V lookup: CDR1 SNHLY, CDR2 FYNNEI. The V and J ends lost 4 bases and 0 bases respectively, with 16 bases between them. The CDR3 has 17 amino acids. CDR3 in amino acids: CASSGPLGDIAKNIQYF. The CDR3 DNA reads as TGTGCCAGCAGTGGCCCGCTCGGGGATATAGCCAAAAACATTCAGTACTTC.

With respect to this clone: The same CDR3 arises from other DNA sequences in this sample as well. The V call is TRBV18, the J call TRBJ1-1, with TRBD1 as a possible D gene (5 bases). Trimming stripped 6 bases from V and 1 base from J, with 9 bases between. CDR3 length: 13 residues. The germline V gene has CDR1 KGHSH and CDR2 LQKENI. CDR3 loop: CASSPGQNTEAFF. CDR3 coding DNA: TGTGCCAGCTCTCCCGGACAGAACACTGAAGCTTTCTTT.

The rearrangement joins TRBV19 to TRBJ1-1; TRBD1 agrees at 9 bases. The trim removed 9 bases at V and 5 bases at J, leaving 7 bases unmatched. The CDR3 is 13 residues long. CDR1 is LNHDA, CDR2 SQIVND, per germline (reference sequence). This CDR3 is CASPGQGKTEAFF. In nucleotides, the CDR3 is TGTGCCAGCCCGGGACAGGGAAAGACTGAAGCTTTCTTT.

The chain has TRBV18 and TRBJ1-1; D gene ambiguous. CDR1 is KGHSH, CDR2 LQKENI, per germline. The CDR3 spans 13 residues. Trimming took 3 bases from V and 4 from J, leaving 9 bases between them. The CDR3 here is CASSPARSTEAFF. For the CDR3, the DNA is TGTGCCAGCTCACCCGCGAGGAGCACTGAAGCTTTCTTT.